Shown below are 14 T cell receptor beta chains from a single sample sequenced in a study of post-analysis software for immune sequencing data. Built from TCR beta cDNA, the libraries had unique molecular identifiers in them. From the PCR reads, TCRdb called clonotypes with MiXCR, one entry per CDR3 protein. The data hold some 690,000 distinct CDR3 sequences, with about 32% observed a single time. Their target antigens are unknown. Broader study findings: The study found TRBV5-6, TRBV5-1 and TRBV20-1 among a handful of TRBV segments more frequent in patients than controls.

Sequences were obtained from blood. The receptors come from a girl aged 10 to 17 with multiple sclerosis.

This clonotype appeared a few times. The gene calls are TRBV29-1 and TRBJ2-5, with a possible D match to TRBD1 (5 bases). Germline V lookup: CDR1 SQVTM, CDR2 ANQGSEA. The CDR3 runs to 14 residues. V was pared by 0 bases and J by 10 bases, with 18 bases between. This CDR3 reads CSVEDRSKSRVQYF. The CDR3, as DNA: TGCAGCGTTGAAGATCGGTCCAAATCCAGGGTCCAGTACTTC.

This clonotype has just a few counts. The chain combines TRBV20-1 with TRBJ2-3; 7 bases are shared with TRBD2. CDR3 length: 15 amino acids. With 3 bases clipped from V and 3 bases from J, the junction kept 9 bases outside the gene matches. Germline CDR1 is DFQATT and CDR2 is SNEGSKA (reference sequence). CDR3 loop: CSARGSGIGTDTQYF. The CDR3 DNA follows: TGCAGTGCTAGGGGAAGCGGGATTGGGACAGATACGCAGTATTTT.

This clonotype showed up just a few times. This chain uses TRBV3-1 with TRBJ2-1; no reliable D call. Germline V gene data show CDR1 as LGHDT and CDR2 as YNNKEL (reference sequence). The V end lost 1 base, the J end lost 8 bases, and 9 bases lay between the germline ends. The CDR3 spans 13 residues. The CDR3 DNA reads TGTGCCAGCAGCCAAGCACCGCAGGATGAGCAGTTCTTC. Its protein product is CASSQAPQDEQFF.

The chain links TRBV10-3 to TRBJ1-2; 7 nucleotides agree with TRBD1. The CDR3 length is 14 residues. CDR1 is ENHRY, CDR2 SYGVKD, per germline. With V trimmed by 4 bases and J by 4 bases, 6 bases remained unmatched. CDR3 nucleotide sequence: TGTGCCATCAGTGGCGAGGGGGCTGGCTATGGCTACACCTTC. Protein sequence: CAISGEGAGYGYTF.

This clonotype was observed a single time. The genes are TRBV20-1 and TRBJ1-1; TRBD1 agrees at 8 bases. The V gene's germline CDR1 is DFQATT and CDR2 SNEGSKA (reference sequence). The CDR3 covers 15 residues. V shed 7 bases, J shed 1 base, and the junction held 11 bases outside the gene matches. The CDR3 bases are TGCAGTGGGCCTACAGGGGGTCTAGGGAACACTGAAGCTTTCTTT. Translation: CSGPTGGLGNTEAFF.

J is TRBJ1-6 and V is TRBV13, with D perhaps TRBD1 (5 bases). V was clipped by 4 bases and J by 9 bases, with 19 bases between them. The CDR3 is 16 amino acids. Looked up from germline, CDR1 is PRHDT and CDR2 is FYEKMQ (reference sequence). This CDR3 reads CASSSLGRAFGSPLHF. The DNA for the CDR3 is TGTGCCAGCAGCTCCCTGGGACGGGCCTTCGGTTCACCCCTCCACTTT. The full variable domain, with the rest looked up from reference TRBV13 and TRBJ1-6, is AAGVIQSPRHLIKEKRETATLKCYPIPRHDTVYWYQQGPGQDPQFLISFYEKMQSDKGSIPDRFSAQQFSDYHSELNMSSLELGDSALYFCASSSLGRAFGSPLHFGNGTRLTVT.

In regard to this clonotype: At one boundary the junction diverges from the germline segment, which might be a read error. The rearrangement links TRBV29-1 to TRBJ1-4; no definite D call. The CDR3 totals 11 residues. Germline loops: CDR1 SQVTM, CDR2 ANQGSEA. Written as DNA, the CDR3 is TGCAGCGTTTCAGAGGGTGAAAAACGGTTTTTT. Translated: CSVSEGEKRFF.

As to this clonotype: The junction departs from the called germline gene at one end, perhaps through a read error. The V gene is TRBV7-2, the J gene TRBJ2-1; tentatively, D is TRBD2 (6 bases). The CDR3 length is 18 residues. Germline assignment: CDR1 SGHTA and CDR2 FQGNSA. CDR3 sequence: CASSLGGVGSGVYDEQFF. The CDR3 nucleotides are TGTGCCAGCAGCTTAGGTGGGGTTGGTAGCGGAGTCTACGATGAGCAGTTCTTC.

The sample holds a few counts of this clonotype. The CDR3 loop reads CASSLALAGVGSNEQFF. CDR3 DNA sequence: TGCGCCAGCAGCTTGGCACTAGCGGGGGTCGGGTCGAATGAGCAGTTCTTC. The rearrangement links TRBV5-1 to TRBJ2-1; 11 bases agree with TRBD2. Germline assignment: CDR1 SGHRS and CDR2 YFSETQ. V lost 0 bases to trimming and J lost 7 bases; unmatched junction nucleotides: 9. The CDR3 has 17 residues.

The V and J genes are TRBV7-2 and TRBJ2-5; no clear D. CDR1 and CDR2 (germline): SGHTA, FQGNSA. V lost 8 bases and J 5 bases, leaving 12 bases between the germline ends. This CDR3 region has 12 residues. CDR3 amino acids: CASAILEETQYF. CDR3 nucleotide sequence: TGTGCCAGCGCAATTCTCGAGGAGACCCAGTACTTC.

This clonotype appeared a few times. The gene calls are TRBV12-3 or TRBV12-4 and TRBJ1-6; a weak D match, TRBD1 (5 bases). V was trimmed by 5 bases and J by 0 bases, leaving 11 bases between them. The CDR3 is 16 amino acids. CDR3 nucleotide sequence: TGTGCCAGCAGTCGGGACCGAAGCTCCTATAATTCACCCCTCCACTTT. It yields the protein CASSRDRSSYNSPLHF.

The V and J genes are TRBV20-1 and TRBJ1-4; D not certain. V dropped 6 bases and J dropped 7 bases, with 12 bases sitting between them. Germline V CDR1 and CDR2: DFQATT, SNEGSKA (reference sequence). There are 12 residues in the CDR3. The CDR3 spells CSARSGGEKLFF. CDR3 coding DNA: TGCAGTGCCAGGTCGGGTGGTGAAAAACTGTTTTTT.

Many counts were recorded for this clonotype. The CDR3 loop is CSGRLGRTTGYTF. The DNA of the CDR3 is TGCAGCGGAAGGCTGGGACGGACAACGGGCTACACCTTC. This chain links TRBV29-1 with TRBJ1-2; D perhaps matches TRBD1 (5 bases). V lost 7 bases and J lost 8, with 20 bases in between. Germline V CDR1 and CDR2: SQVTM, ANQGSEA. The CDR3 length is 13 residues. Combining the CDR3 with reference TRBV29-1 and TRBJ1-2 gives the whole variable domain SAVISQKPSRDICQRGTSLTIQCQVDSQVTMMFWYRQQPGQSLTLIATANQGSEATYESGFVIDKFPISRPNLTFSTLTVSNMSPEDSSIYLCSGRLGRTTGYTFGSGTRLTVV.

V and J are TRBV28 and TRBJ2-5; possible D gene TRBD2, 5 bases. CDR3 length: 11 residues. Looked up from germline, CDR1 is MDHEN and CDR2 is SYDVKM. The V gene lost 9 bases and the J gene lost 2 bases, with 7 bases spanning the gap. CDR3 loop: CASCGQETQYF. The CDR3 coding sequence is TGTGCCAGTTGCGGGCAAGAGACCCAGTACTTC.